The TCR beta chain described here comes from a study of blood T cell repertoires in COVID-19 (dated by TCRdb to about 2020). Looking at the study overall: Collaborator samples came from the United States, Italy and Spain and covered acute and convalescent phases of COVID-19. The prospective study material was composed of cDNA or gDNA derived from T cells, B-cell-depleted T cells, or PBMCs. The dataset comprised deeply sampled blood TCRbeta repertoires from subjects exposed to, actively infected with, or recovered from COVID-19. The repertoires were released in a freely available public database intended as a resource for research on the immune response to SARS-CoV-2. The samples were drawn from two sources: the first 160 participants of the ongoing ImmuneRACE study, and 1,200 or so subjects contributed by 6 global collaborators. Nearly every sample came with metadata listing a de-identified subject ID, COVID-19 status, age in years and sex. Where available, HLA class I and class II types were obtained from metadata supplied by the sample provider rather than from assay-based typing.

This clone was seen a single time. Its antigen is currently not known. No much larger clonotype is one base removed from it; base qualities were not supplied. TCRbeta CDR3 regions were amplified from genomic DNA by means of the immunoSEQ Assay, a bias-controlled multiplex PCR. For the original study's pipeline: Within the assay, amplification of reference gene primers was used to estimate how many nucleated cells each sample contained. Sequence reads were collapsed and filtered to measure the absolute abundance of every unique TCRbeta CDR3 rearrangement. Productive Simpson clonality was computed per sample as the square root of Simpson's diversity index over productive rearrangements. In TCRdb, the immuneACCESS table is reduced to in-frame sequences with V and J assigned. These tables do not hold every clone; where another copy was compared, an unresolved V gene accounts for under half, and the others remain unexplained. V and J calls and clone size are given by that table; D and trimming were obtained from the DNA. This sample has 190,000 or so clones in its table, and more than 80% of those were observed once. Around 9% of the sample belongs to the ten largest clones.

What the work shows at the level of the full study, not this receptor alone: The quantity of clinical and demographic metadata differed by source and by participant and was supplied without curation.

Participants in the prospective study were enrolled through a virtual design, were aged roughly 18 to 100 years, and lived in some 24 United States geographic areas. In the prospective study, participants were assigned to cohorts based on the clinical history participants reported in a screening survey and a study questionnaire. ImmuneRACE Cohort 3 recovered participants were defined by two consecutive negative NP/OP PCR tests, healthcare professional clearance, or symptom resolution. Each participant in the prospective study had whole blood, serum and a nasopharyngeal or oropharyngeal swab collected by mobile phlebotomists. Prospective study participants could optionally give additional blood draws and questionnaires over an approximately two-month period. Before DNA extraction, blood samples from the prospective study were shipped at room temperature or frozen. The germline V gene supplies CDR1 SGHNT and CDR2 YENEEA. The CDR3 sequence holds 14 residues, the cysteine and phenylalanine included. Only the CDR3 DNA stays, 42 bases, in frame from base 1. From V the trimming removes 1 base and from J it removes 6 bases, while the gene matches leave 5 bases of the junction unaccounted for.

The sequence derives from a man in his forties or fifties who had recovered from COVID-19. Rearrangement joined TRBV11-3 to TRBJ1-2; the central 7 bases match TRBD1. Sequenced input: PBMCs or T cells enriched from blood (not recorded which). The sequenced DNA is TGTGCCAGCAGCTTAGTCCGACAGGGACATGGCTACACCTTC. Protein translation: CASSLVRQGHGYTF.